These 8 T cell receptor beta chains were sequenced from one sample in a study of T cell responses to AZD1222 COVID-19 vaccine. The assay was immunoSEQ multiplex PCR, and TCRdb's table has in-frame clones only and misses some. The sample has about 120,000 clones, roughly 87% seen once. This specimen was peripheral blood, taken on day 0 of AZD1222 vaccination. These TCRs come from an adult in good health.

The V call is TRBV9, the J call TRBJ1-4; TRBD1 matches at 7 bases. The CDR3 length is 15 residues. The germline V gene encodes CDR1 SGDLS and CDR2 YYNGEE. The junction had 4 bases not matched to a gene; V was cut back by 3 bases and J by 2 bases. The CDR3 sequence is CASSEGTATNEKLFF. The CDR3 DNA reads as TGTGCCAGCAGCGAGGGGACAGCCACTAATGAAAAACTGTTTTTT.

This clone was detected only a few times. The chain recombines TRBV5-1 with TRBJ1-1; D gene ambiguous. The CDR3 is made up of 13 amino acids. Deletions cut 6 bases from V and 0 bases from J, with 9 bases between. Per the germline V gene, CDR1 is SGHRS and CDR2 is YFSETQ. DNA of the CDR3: TGCGCCAGCAATTTTGAGGTGAACACTGAAGCTTTCTTT. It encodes CASNFEVNTEAFF. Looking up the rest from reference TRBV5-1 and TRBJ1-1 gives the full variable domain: KAGVTQTPRYLIKTRGQQVTLSCSPISGHRSVSWYQQTPGQGLQFLFEYFSETQRNKGNFPGRFSGRQFSNSRSEMNVSTLELGDSALYLCASNFEVNTEAFFGQGTRLTVV.

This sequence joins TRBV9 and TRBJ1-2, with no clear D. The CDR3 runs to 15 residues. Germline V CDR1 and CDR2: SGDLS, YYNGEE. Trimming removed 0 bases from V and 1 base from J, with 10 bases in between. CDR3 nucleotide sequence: TGTGCCAGCAGCGTAGCTCATGAGATTAACTATGGCTACACCTTC. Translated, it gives CASSVAHEINYGYTF.

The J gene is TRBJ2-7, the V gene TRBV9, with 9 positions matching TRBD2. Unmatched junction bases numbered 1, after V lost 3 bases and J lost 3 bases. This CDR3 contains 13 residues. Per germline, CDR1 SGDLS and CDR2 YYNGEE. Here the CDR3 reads CASSGSGSYEQYF. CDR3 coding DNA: TGTGCCAGCAGCGGTAGCGGGAGCTACGAGCAGTACTTC.

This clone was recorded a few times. The CDR3 nucleotides read TGTGCCAGCAGCTCCAGGGGGTACACTCAATCTCCCTCTGGAAACACCATATATTTT. Translated: CASSSRGYTQSPSGNTIYF. The J gene is TRBJ1-3, the V gene TRBV7-9, with 7 bases that match TRBD1. Per germline, CDR1 SEHNR and CDR2 FQNEAQ (reference sequence). Losses at the gene ends were 4 bases for V and 0 bases for J; bases not matched to a gene: 15. There are 19 residues in the CDR3.

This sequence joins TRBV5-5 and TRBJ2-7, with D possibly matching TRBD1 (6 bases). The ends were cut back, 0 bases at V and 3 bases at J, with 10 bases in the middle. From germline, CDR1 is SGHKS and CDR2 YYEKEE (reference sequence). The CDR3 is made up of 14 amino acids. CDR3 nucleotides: TGTGCCAGCAGCTTGGTACAGGGTCTCTACGAGCAGTACTTC. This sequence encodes CASSLVQGLYEQYF.

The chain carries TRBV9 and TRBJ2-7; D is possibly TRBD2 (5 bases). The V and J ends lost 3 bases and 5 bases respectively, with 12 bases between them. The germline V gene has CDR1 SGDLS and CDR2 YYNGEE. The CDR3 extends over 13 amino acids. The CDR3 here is CASSARGWDEQYF. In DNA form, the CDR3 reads TGTGCCAGCAGCGCCAGAGGGTGGGACGAGCAGTACTTC.

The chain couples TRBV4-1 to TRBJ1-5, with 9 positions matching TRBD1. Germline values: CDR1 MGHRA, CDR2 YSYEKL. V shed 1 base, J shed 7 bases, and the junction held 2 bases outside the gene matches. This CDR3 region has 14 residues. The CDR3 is CASSQGQGEQPQHF. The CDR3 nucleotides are TGCGCCAGCAGCCAAGGACAGGGGGAACAGCCCCAGCATTTT.